This T cell receptor (beta chain) appears in the sequencing data of a study of Tregs in tolerant kidney transplant recipients. Per the germline V gene, CDR1 is SGHVS and CDR2 is FQNEAQ. V lost 1 base to trimming and J lost 1 base, with 16 bases between them. This CDR3 spans 17 amino acids. Sequenced by immunoSEQ multiplex PCR; TCRdb stores in-frame clones only, minus some. The sample shows about 81,000 clones, 91% of them seen only once. The nonmyeloablative bone marrow transplants came from related graft donors, with transient mixed chimerism. The sequence was collected from a human patient who received a combined kidney and bone marrow transplant. The T cells may come from the graft donor. The sample was CD4+ T cells from blood (PBMCs), taken 24 months after the transplant. This sequence joins TRBV7-8 and TRBJ1-2; a possible D gene is TRBD1 (5 bases). CDR3 coding DNA: TGTGCCAGCAGCTTAGGGGGGGTAAGTGGCTGTAACTATGGCTACACCTTC. Translation gives CASSLGGVSGCNYGYTF.